This TCR beta chain stems from a study of shared clonotypes between healthy human individuals. This table comes from immunoSEQ multiplex PCR, and its TCRdb copy is limited to in-frame clones, with some not included. The repertoire holds 180,000 or so clones, with approximately 95% as singletons. Sequenced input: naive CD4+ T cells sorted from blood. Regarding subset: CD45RA+ positively selected. The TCR comes from a woman younger than 45 in good health.

CDR3 in amino acids: CASRLSGTGELFF. Written as DNA, the CDR3 is TGTGCCAGCAGACTGAGCGGAACCGGGGAGCTGTTTTTT. This chain links TRBV6-5 with TRBJ2-2, with D perhaps matching TRBD2 (5 bases). Germline-derived CDR1 and CDR2 are MNHEY and SVGAGI. The V end lost 6 bases, the J end lost 5 bases, and 10 bases lay between the germline ends. CDR3 length: 13 amino acids.